The rows below give T cell receptor beta chains drawn from one sample of a study of memory B cells and T cells in multiple sclerosis. For these receptors, no antigen is known. The table came from immunoSEQ multiplex PCR; TCRdb's copy has only in-frame clones and leaves some out. In the table there are under 50,000 clones, more than 65% of which are singletons. Specimen: PBMCs from blood kept in culture. The source is a human donor with multiple sclerosis. The CDR3 runs from the conserved cysteine through the conserved F or W. D genes are given only for firm matches. Not every row has a clone size; where given, it reads once, few, many or a size class.

D	size	V	J	CDR3	DNA
.	.	TRBV7-2	TRBJ1-2	CASSSAQDWYGYTF	TGTGCCAGCAGCTCCGCACAGGATTGGTATGGCTACACCTTC
.	.	TRBV4-1	TRBJ1-2	CASSQDLAGAGYGYTF	TGCGCCAGCAGCCAAGATCTAGCCGGTGCGGGCTATGGCTACACCTTC
.	.	TRBV19	TRBJ2-5	CASTSNNWDETQYF	TGTGCCAGTACCTCTAATAATTGGGACGAGACCCAGTACTTC
TRBD1	.	TRBV19	TRBJ2-7	CASSSYPGTGDSEQYF	TGTGCCAGTAGTTCATATCCCGGGACAGGAGACTCCGAGCAGTACTTC
.	.	TRBV19	TRBJ1-5	CASSIPGGAGQPQHF	TGTGCCAGTAGTATACCGGGGGGGGCTGGGCAGCCCCAGCATTTT
.	.	TRBV5-1	TRBJ1-4	CASSPGSKGEKLFF	TGCGCCAGCAGCCCCGGATCAAAAGGGGAAAAACTGTTTTTT
.	.	TRBV28	TRBJ2-5	CASSWNRTRTETQYF	TGTGCCAGCAGCTGGAACAGAACCCGAACCGAGACCCAGTACTTC
.	once	TRBV5-4	TRBJ2-3	CASSMGTGAGTDTQYF	TGTGCCAGCAGCATGGGGACGGGCGCGGGCACAGATACGCAGTATTTT
.	.	TRBV6-1	TRBJ1-5	CASSEGLVQPQHF	TGTGCCAGCAGTGAAGGTCTGGTTCAGCCCCAGCATTTT
.	.	TRBV11-2	TRBJ1-5	CASSPGVLSNQPQHF	TGTGCCAGCAGCCCCGGGGTACTTAGCAATCAGCCCCAGCATTTT
.	.	TRBV6-5	TRBJ2-1	CASSSIRDIYNEQFF	TGTGCCAGCAGTTCAATAAGGGACATATACAATGAGCAGTTCTTC
.	once	TRBV7-8	TRBJ1-2	CASGINYGYTF	TGTGCATCCGGTATTAACTATGGCTACACCTTC
.	.	TRBV16	TRBJ2-3	CASSRLVPLDTQYF	TGTGCCAGCAGCCGACTCGTGCCCCTAGATACGCAGTATTTT
.	.	TRBV11-2	TRBJ1-6	CASSSVGRGPEGSPLHF	TGTGCCAGCAGTAGTGTCGGGAGGGGCCCAGAAGGGTCACCCCTCCACTTT
.	.	TRBV19	TRBJ1-5	CASSNLLTPSNQPQHF	TGTGCCAGTAGTAACCTCCTGACACCCAGCAATCAGCCCCAGCATTTT